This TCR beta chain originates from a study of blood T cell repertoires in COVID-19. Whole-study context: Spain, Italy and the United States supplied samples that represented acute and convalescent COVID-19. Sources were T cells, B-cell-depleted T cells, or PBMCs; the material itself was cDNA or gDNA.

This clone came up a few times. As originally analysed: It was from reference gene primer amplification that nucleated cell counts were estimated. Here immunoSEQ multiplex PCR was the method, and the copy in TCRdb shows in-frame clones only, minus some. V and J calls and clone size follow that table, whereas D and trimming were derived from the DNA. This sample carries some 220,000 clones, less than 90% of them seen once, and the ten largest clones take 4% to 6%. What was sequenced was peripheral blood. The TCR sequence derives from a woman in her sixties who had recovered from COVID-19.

The CDR3 protein is CASRPHGGESSGNQPQHF. CDR3 DNA: TGTGCCAGCAGGCCTCACGGAGGCGAGTCCTCGGGCAATCAGCCCCAGCATTTT. The chain recombines TRBV5-8 with TRBJ1-5; unclear D gene. CDR3 length: 18 residues. V shed 5 bases and J shed 2 bases, with 23 bases lying between them. Germline-derived CDR1 and CDR2 are SGHTS and YDEGEE. The whole variable domain, remainder taken from reference TRBV5-8 and TRBJ1-5, is EAGVTQSPTHLIKTRGQQATLRCSPISGHTSVYWYQQALGLGLQFLLWYDEGEERNRGNFPPRFSGRQFPNYSSELNVNALELEDSALYLCASRPHGGESSGNQPQHFGDGTRLSIL.